The 24 T cell receptor beta chains in this list originate from one sample, sequenced in a study of T cell responses to AZD1222 COVID-19 vaccine (dated by TCRdb to the early 2020s). Library preparation was by the immunoSEQ multiplex PCR assay. TCRdb obtained this table from immuneACCESS and retained in-frame rearrangements with V and J assigned. These tables miss some clones; where compared with another copy, unresolved V genes account for less than half of the shortfall, and the remainder is unexplained. Counted in this sample were about 110,000 clones; approximately 83% of them appeared once. The top ten clones comprise approximately 10% of the sample. The sample's time point label is to be understood as: baseline before first vaccination. Sequences were derived from peripheral blood, sampled on day 0 of AZD1222 vaccination. The receptors were sampled from an adult in good health.

The V gene is TRBV3-1 (or the pseudogene TRBV3-2), the J gene TRBJ1-4, with TRBD1 identical over 8 bases. Germline V gene data show CDR1 as LGHDT and CDR2 as YNNKEL (reference sequence). The junction had 8 bases not matched to a gene; V was cut back by 6 bases and J by 8 bases. This CDR3 is 14 amino acids long. CDR3 residues: CASSPGTGLEKLFF. DNA of the CDR3: TGTGCCAGCAGTCCCGGGACAGGACTCGAAAAACTGTTTTTT.

The chain employs TRBV6-5 and TRBJ2-5; TRBD2 might be the D (6 bases). The CDR3 is made up of 14 amino acids. The germline CDR1 and CDR2 sequences are MNHEY and SVGAGI. V lost 8 bases and J 3 bases, leaving 16 bases between the germline ends. The CDR3 region has the DNA TGTGCCAGCCAAGGCTGGGGAGGTGAAGAGACCCAGTACTTC. As protein: CASQGWGGEETQYF.

V gene TRBV28 combines with J gene TRBJ1-4; D is undetermined. V lost 3 bases and J 7 bases, leaving 12 bases between the germline ends. CDR1 MDHEN and CDR2 SYDVKM come from the germline V gene. The CDR3 contains 14 residues. The CDR3 DNA reads TGTGCCAGCAGTTTGACCGGATCGGGTGAAAAACTGTTTTTT. Translating gives CASSLTGSGEKLFF.

This chain uses TRBV19 with TRBJ1-1; perhaps TRBD1 as D (5 bases). From germline, CDR1 is LNHDA and CDR2 SQIVND (reference sequence). Trimming left V 10 bases short and J 0 bases short, with 12 bases between. This CDR3 has 13 residues. CDR3 loop: CATCGGLNTEAFF. DNA of the CDR3: TGTGCCACTTGTGGGGGGTTGAACACTGAAGCTTTCTTT.

This chain connects TRBV5-4 to TRBJ1-4; tentative D call: TRBD1 (6 bases). Germline lookup yields CDR1 SGHNT and CDR2 YYREEE (reference sequence). The CDR3 is 15 amino acids. Trimming took 0 bases from V and 6 from J, leaving 12 bases between them. CDR3 coding DNA: TGTGCCAGCAGCTTGGCCGGGGGGCGCCATGAAAAACTGTTTTTT. Protein sequence: CASSLAGGRHEKLFF.

The chain is built from TRBV27 and TRBJ2-1, with D possibly TRBD1 on 6 matching bases. Trimming took off 2 bases at V and 4 bases at J, with 9 bases between the two ends. CDR1 and CDR2 (germline): MNHEY, SMNVEV (reference sequence). CDR3 length: 14 residues. Here the CDR3 reads CASSLQGPYNEQFF. CDR3 coding DNA: TGTGCCAGCAGTTTACAGGGGCCATACAATGAGCAGTTCTTC.

This clone was seen only once. J is TRBJ2-5 and V is TRBV19; 7 bases agree with TRBD1. The V gene's germline CDR1 is LNHDA and CDR2 SQIVND (reference sequence). This CDR3 comprises 16 residues. V dropped 5 bases and J dropped 0; count of bases not matched to a gene: 9. The CDR3 coding sequence is TGTGCCAGTAGTGAATTTAAGACAGGGTACCAAGAGACCCAGTACTTC. Its protein is CASSEFKTGYQETQYF.

This clone was seen just once. V usage is TRBV24-1 and J usage is TRBJ2-1; 10 nucleotides agree with TRBD2. Trimming removed 5 bases from V and 5 bases from J; junction bases left unmatched: 2. CDR1 KGHDR and CDR2 SFDVKD come from the germline V gene. The CDR3 runs 14 residues. The CDR3, as DNA: TGTGCCACCAGTGTTCTAGCGGGAGACAATGAGCAGTTCTTC. Encoded protein: CATSVLAGDNEQFF.

This clone was detected once. The chain recombines TRBV5-1 with TRBJ2-1, with D perhaps matching TRBD1 or TRBD2 (5 bases each). V was pared by 4 bases and J by 8 bases, with 13 bases between. The CDR3 length is 13 residues. CDR1 and CDR2 from the germline V gene are SGHRS and YFSETQ. The CDR3 DNA is TGCGCCAGCAGCGGGAGAGCCAGGGATGAGCAGTTCTTC. Protein product: CASSGRARDEQFF.

In this sample, this clone turned up many times. The J gene is TRBJ1-5, the V gene TRBV24-1; D gene unclear. Trimming took 4 bases from V and 4 from J, leaving 4 bases between them. The CDR3 totals 12 residues. CDR1 and CDR2 (germline): KGHDR, SFDVKD. The CDR3 nucleotides are TGTGCCACCAGTGACCTAAATCAGCCCCAGCATTTT. The encoded protein is CATSDLNQPQHF.

This chain links TRBV2 with TRBJ2-1, with TRBD2 matching 14 bases. CDR1 is SNHLY, CDR2 FYNNEI, per germline. V dropped 6 bases and J dropped 0; count of bases not matched to a gene: 4. The CDR3 covers 17 residues. CDR3: CASRGLAGESSYNEQFF. CDR3 nucleotide sequence: TGTGCCAGCAGGGGACTAGCGGGAGAGAGCTCCTACAATGAGCAGTTCTTC. Combining the CDR3 with reference TRBV2 and TRBJ2-1 gives the whole variable domain EPEVTQTPSHQVTQMGQEVILRCVPISNHLYFYWYRQILGQKVEFLVSFYNNEISEKSEIFDDQFSVERPDGSNFTLKIRSTKLEDSAMYFCASRGLAGESSYNEQFFGPGTRLTVL.

This clone was counted only a few times. The gene calls are TRBV7-9 and TRBJ2-4, with D uncertain. CDR3 size: 14 residues. Germline lookup yields CDR1 SEHNR and CDR2 FQNEAQ (reference sequence). V shed 4 bases and J shed 7 bases, with 14 bases lying between them. CDR3 sequence: CASSSPTSGNIQYF. The CDR3 coding sequence is TGTGCCAGCAGCTCTCCGACCTCTGGGAACATTCAGTACTTC.

This chain uses TRBV27 with TRBJ2-5; 10 bases fit TRBD1. Trimming cost V 1 base and J 1 base; bases outside gene matches: 9. Germline CDR1 MNHEY, CDR2 SMNVEV (reference sequence). The CDR3 is 18 amino acids. CDR3 nucleotides: TGTGCCAGCAGTTTATATGGGACAGGGGTCCAGGCCCAAGAGACCCAGTACTTC. Its protein is CASSLYGTGVQAQETQYF.

The V and J genes are TRBV4-1 and TRBJ2-4; weak D call: TRBD2 (5 bases). V was shortened by 1 base and J by 7 bases, with 23 bases between the two germline ends. Germline V CDR1 and CDR2: MGHRA, YSYEKL. The CDR3 loop spans 18 amino acids. As DNA, the CDR3 is TGCGCCAGCAGCCAAGGATCTCAACGAGGGTGGGCTCGGAACATTCAGTACTTC. Its translation: CASSQGSQRGWARNIQYF.

The chain recombines TRBV2 with TRBJ1-2; D call uncertain. Per germline, CDR1 SNHLY and CDR2 FYNNEI. V lost 6 bases and J 7 bases, leaving 15 bases between the germline ends. The CDR3 covers 13 residues. CDR3 in amino acids: CASRGGRTGGYTF. DNA for the CDR3: TGTGCCAGCAGAGGCGGGAGGACGGGTGGCTACACCTTC.

This clone was counted a single time. The chain is built from TRBV15 and TRBJ2-5; no firm D call. V lost 5 bases and J lost 0, with 7 bases in between. Germline V lookup: CDR1 LNHNV, CDR2 YYDKDF (reference sequence). The CDR3 is 13 amino acids. In nucleotides, the CDR3 is TGTGCCACCAGCTCGCATTACCAAGAGACCCAGTACTTC. As protein: CATSSHYQETQYF. The full variable domain, its missing parts supplied by reference TRBV15 and TRBJ2-5, is DAMVIQNPRYQVTQFGKPVTLSCSQTLNHNVMYWYQQKSSQAPKLLFHYYDKDFNNEADTPDNFQSRRPNTSFCFLDIRSPGLGDTAMYLCATSSHYQETQYFGPGTRLLVL.

V gene TRBV5-6 combines with J gene TRBJ1-2, with D perhaps matching TRBD1 (6 bases). V was clipped by 4 bases and J by 3 bases, with 13 bases between them. The CDR3 is 14 amino acids. CDR1 and CDR2 (germline): SGHDT, YYEEEE. The CDR3 region has the DNA TGTGCCAGCAGCCGCTGGGGGGCTTACTATGGCTACACCTTC. Translated: CASSRWGAYYGYTF. Full variable domain (missing parts from reference TRBV5-6 and TRBJ1-2): DAGVTQSPTHLIKTRGQQVTLRCSPKSGHDTVSWYQQALGQGPQFIFQYYEEEERQRGNFPDRFSGHQFPNYSSELNVNALLLGDSALYLCASSRWGAYYGYTFGSGTRLTVV.

The V call is TRBV6-2 or TRBV6-3, the J call TRBJ2-5; D is unresolved. Germline V gene data show CDR1 as MNHEY and CDR2 as SVGEGT. Trimming removed 6 bases at V and 2 bases at J, with 10 bases between. The CDR3 runs 13 residues. The chain's CDR3 is CASSAQEQETQYF. The CDR3 DNA follows: TGTGCCAGCAGCGCCCAGGAACAAGAGACCCAGTACTTC.

The chain carries TRBV6-5 and TRBJ2-7; 9 nucleotides agree with TRBD2. V dropped 2 bases and J dropped 3; count of bases not matched to a gene: 5. The CDR3 runs 15 residues. Germline assignment: CDR1 MNHEY and CDR2 SVGAGI. This CDR3 is CASSYGLAGFYEQYF. The CDR3 DNA is TGTGCCAGCAGTTACGGCCTAGCGGGGTTCTACGAGCAGTACTTC.

This rearrangement joins TRBV7-8 to TRBJ2-1; D possibly corresponds to TRBD2 (5 bases). Trimming pared 1 base from V and 4 bases from J, leaving 11 bases between. CDR3 length equals 15 residues. Germline-derived CDR1 and CDR2 are SGHVS and FQNEAQ. DNA of the CDR3: TGTGCCAGCAGCTTAGGAGTTAGCGTTTACAATGAGCAGTTCTTC. It translates to CASSLGVSVYNEQFF.

This rearrangement joins TRBV5-1 to TRBJ1-5, with 12 bases identical to TRBD1. Germline V gene data show CDR1 as SGHRS and CDR2 as YFSETQ. V gave up 2 bases and J gave up 3 bases; unmatched junction bases: 12. This CDR3 has 19 residues. The CDR3 loop is CASSLLPGQGAVVNQPQHF. CDR3 bases: TGCGCCAGCAGCTTATTACCGGGACAGGGGGCGGTGGTCAATCAGCCCCAGCATTTT. The complete variable domain, with remaining parts taken from reference TRBV5-1 and TRBJ1-5, reads KAGVTQTPRYLIKTRGQQVTLSCSPISGHRSVSWYQQTPGQGLQFLFEYFSETQRNKGNFPGRFSGRQFSNSRSEMNVSTLELGDSALYLCASSLLPGQGAVVNQPQHFGDGTRLSIL.

The V and J genes are TRBV10-3 and TRBJ2-3; the D is unclear. Trimming shortened V by 3 bases and J by 2 bases, and 9 bases separated the two germline ends. Germline V gene data show CDR1 as ENHRY and CDR2 as SYGVKD. The CDR3 extends over 14 amino acids. The DNA for the CDR3 is TGTGCCATCAGTGACAGTAGGGCCACAGATACGCAGTATTTT. It specifies CAISDSRATDTQYF.

The chain recombines TRBV29-1 with TRBJ2-2, with a tentative D call TRBD1 (6 bases). This CDR3 is built from 16 residues. Germline V gene sequence: CDR1 SQVTM, CDR2 ANQGSEA. The V end was cut by 1 base, the J end by 1 base, with 13 bases between. The CDR3: CSVEGGQGRNTGELFF. CDR3 DNA: TGCAGCGTTGAAGGGGGGCAGGGGAGGAACACCGGGGAGCTGTTTTTT.

This clone has a single count. This chain links TRBV5-6 with TRBJ1-6; 7 bases are a match to TRBD1. The CDR3 sequence is 18 residues long. With V trimmed by 0 bases and J by 7 bases, 13 bases remained unmatched. Germline CDR1 SGHDT, CDR2 YYEEEE. CDR3 in DNA: TGTGCCAGCAGCTTGGCCGGTACGCAATGGACAGGAAATTCACCCCTCCACTTT. It encodes CASSLAGTQWTGNSPLHF. Variable domain in full (rest from reference TRBV5-6 and TRBJ1-6): DAGVTQSPTHLIKTRGQQVTLRCSPKSGHDTVSWYQQALGQGPQFIFQYYEEEERQRGNFPDRFSGHQFPNYSSELNVNALLLGDSALYLCASSLAGTQWTGNSPLHFGNGTRLTVT.